This is a list of T cell receptor beta chains from one sample in a study of T-cell reconstitution after alpha-beta-depleted transplantation in children. TCRdb recomputed calls from the PCR reads with MiXCR, one row per CDR3 protein. The sample yields some 600,000 distinct CDR3 sequences, 13% seen once. The material sequenced was PBMCs, mostly from graft donor cells, taken 360 days after TCRalphabeta/CD19-depleted stem cell transplant. Every receptor here comes from a male patient aged 5 to 17 who had a stem cell transplant for acute myeloid leukemia, so the T cells may come from the graft donor. Each CDR3 is given without its conserved first and last residue. Each record gives: CDR3 length, V gene, CDR3 protein.

>16|TRBV7-2
ASSLSTGWGTPLYEQF
>14|TRBV7-3
ASSLGGGLGTDTQY
>14|TRBV15
ATSRDLVSGGREQY
>11|TRBV7-8
ASSSDRENEQF
>13|TRBV21-1
ASSNRAGQQETQY
>11|TRBV15
ATSRESTDTQY
>12|TRBV2
ASRKTGSTGELF
>11|TRBV11-2
ASSELSSDTQY
>14|TRBV5-1
ATSGFQGSGANVLT
>9|TRBV27
ASSTGHEQF